The T cell receptor beta chain described here comes from a study of T-cell reconstitution after alpha-beta-depleted transplantation in children. Unique molecular identifiers featured in how the TCRbeta library was prepared. TCRdb re-derived calls from the PCR reads in MiXCR, one entry per CDR3 protein. The sample contains some 190,000 distinct CDR3 sequences, roughly 11% of which appear only once. This CDR3 spans 13 amino acids. V gave up 7 bases and J gave up 2 bases, with 12 bases separating them. The germline V gene has CDR1 SEHNR and CDR2 FQNEAQ (reference sequence). As regards this clonotype: The target antigen is unknown. A much larger clone is a single base away; this may be a read error.

General observations from the study: As was reported, about two months after transplant, alpha-beta T cells came from several hundred expanded graft clones. There were some patients whose high TCRbeta diversity at day 60 came from surviving recipient T cells and thymic progenitors. It was newly produced T cells that mostly accounted for T-cell counts and diversity one year after transplant.

The genes are TRBV7-9 and TRBJ2-7; D ambiguous. The sequences come from PBMCs, collected before TCRalphabeta/CD19-depleted stem cell transplant. The source is a boy younger than 10 with acute myeloid leukemia, due to receive a stem cell transplant. In DNA, the CDR3 is TGTGCCAGCATCTCCGCTGCGGCCTACGAGCAGTACTTC. As protein: CASISAAAYEQYF.